The entry below gives a single T cell receptor (beta chain) sequence along with its context. Its recognized antigen is unknown. No much larger clone is present one base from it, and per-base qualities are unavailable. TCR beta CDR3 regions were sequenced from DNA using the immunoSEQ Assay. The published analysis was carried out like this. T cell density was computed as TCR beta template counts normalized to usable DNA estimated by amplifying housekeeping genes. Richness was estimated with the preseqR package, extrapolating to 400,000 templates for PBMC samples and 120,000 templates for tissue samples. Clonality was defined by subtracting Pielou's evenness from one. To identify tissue-enriched TCRs, differential abundance testing was run on productive amino-acid clonotypes with a minimum total count of 5 and an alpha of 0.1. Repertoire overlap between compartments was quantified with the Jaccard Index and Morisita Overlap Index. GLIPH clustered TCR beta CDR3s with public tetramer-defined viral CDR3s; viral motifs required at least three viral sequences plus V-gene enrichment. TCRdb mirrors the immuneACCESS table, restricted to in-frame sequences. Some clones are absent from its copies; in checked studies, under half trace to an unresolved V gene, and the reason for the others is unknown. V and J calls and clone size are those listed in that table; D and trimming were worked out from the DNA. The sample yields some 30,000 clones; approximately 94% were counted once. Clones ranked in the top ten supply 0.73% of the sample.

These data come from a study of T cells in localized non-small cell lung cancer (dated by TCRdb to about 2020). For the study in its entirety: The study examined T cell repertoires in roughly 240 patients with early-stage NSCLC and compared tumors with uninvolved tumor-adjacent lungs. Of the NSCLC patients, about 130 were male and some 97 were female, and the mean age was approximately 66 years. All 250 or so NSCLC patients in the cohort were treatment-naive and had localized lung tumors that were resected. Beyond this particular receptor, the publication reports: Higher blood T cell density associated with longer overall survival, while higher adjacent-lung clonality associated with shorter survival. Uninvolved tumor-adjacent lung showed the highest T cell clonality, higher than tumor, which suggests more focused antigenic responses in the uninvolved tumor-adjacent lung. A median of around 62 of the top 100 tumor clones turned up in the paired uninvolved adjacent lung, and approximately 30 of those clones also ranked among the top 100 of that same adjacent lung. Because of the exploratory design, TCR variables were selected using unadjusted p-values without false-discovery rate correction. Because multi-region tumor sequencing was not done, intratumor heterogeneity could not be ruled out.

At diagnosis, tumor, uninvolved tumor-adjacent lung and peripheral blood were collected and then preserved as a mix of FFPE and fresh-frozen material. For TCR repertoire profiling, blood samples were analyzed as peripheral blood mononuclear cells. The CDR3 goes from the cysteine to the phenylalanine over 12 residues. Just the 36-base CDR3 DNA is kept, in frame starting at base 1. Per the germline V gene, MNHEY is the CDR1 and SVGAGI is the CDR2. V gives up 4 bases and J gives up 4 bases, and the segment between their germline ends measures 8 bases. The material sequenced was peripheral blood, taken before any cancer treatment. Recombination connected TRBV6-5 to TRBJ2-7; the best D guess is TRBD1, with 5 bases matching. The clonotype was recovered from a woman aged 40-69 years with stage I lung adenocarcinoma. The CDR3 region reads CASSFSGYEQYF. The nucleotide sequence is given as TGTGCCAGCAGTTTCTCAGGGTACGAGCAGTACTTC.